This T cell receptor (beta chain) was captured by sequencing in a study of blood T cell repertoires in COVID-19 (TCRdb year 2020). Notes on the research overall: Samples covering the acute and convalescent phases of COVID-19 were provided by collaborators in the United States, Italy and Spain. Samples came from the ongoing ImmuneRACE study (first 160 participants) plus 1,254 subjects from 6 global collaborators. The repertoires were made available in a free public database intended to serve as a resource for research on the immune response to SARS-CoV-2. HLA class I and class II types, where available, came from metadata supplied by the sample provider rather than from assay-based typing. Deeply sampled blood TCRbeta repertoires from subjects exposed to, actively infected with, or recovered from COVID-19 were included in the dataset. A de-identified subject ID, COVID-19 status, age in years and sex were almost always included in the sample metadata. The material from the prospective study consisted of cDNA or gDNA derived from T cells, B-cell-depleted T cells, or PBMCs.

TCRbeta CDR3 regions were amplified from genomic DNA using the immunoSEQ Assay, a bias-controlled multiplex PCR. In the paper's pipeline: Within the assay, amplification of reference gene primers was used to estimate how many nucleated cells each sample contained. To quantify the absolute abundance of each unique TCRbeta CDR3 rearrangement, sequence reads were collapsed and filtered. For each sample, productive Simpson clonality was calculated as the square root of Simpson's diversity index over productive rearrangements. Not all clones reach the TCRdb copy of this immuneACCESS table, which keeps in-frame sequences only. Checked studies attribute under half of the gap to unresolved V genes and leave the rest unexplained. V, J and clone size are taken as reported in that table, and D and trimming were inferred from the DNA itself. Present in this sample are a few hundred thousand clones, approximately 90% of which were seen just once. The biggest ten clones account for 9.5% to 13% of the sample.

In Seattle, one collaborating source enrolled patients while the infection was active and tracked those patients longitudinally over the course of disease. Each collaborating institution followed its own protocols to collect whole blood in K2EDTA tubes. Collaborator samples were shipped for TCRbeta analysis as frozen whole blood, isolated PBMCs, or DNA extracted from either sample type. Regarding this clone: The antigen it binds to is not known. Base quality data are lacking; no much larger clone is found one base away.

Study-wide conclusions, independent of this receptor: Clinical and demographic metadata were provided uncurated, with the amount varying by source and participant.

The receptor comes from a woman between 50 and 59 years old with COVID-19, enrolled during active disease. What was sequenced was peripheral blood.

The DNA sequence is given as TGCGCCAGCAGTCAATCAGTTACGGGACAGGGGAGTAATGAGCAGTTCTTC. Its product reads: CASSQSVTGQGSNEQFF. The chain couples TRBV23-1 to TRBJ2-1, with 10 bases in between that match TRBD1. TRBV23-1 is recorded as an ORF, its role being uncertain. V is pruned by 0 bases and J by 7 bases, leaving 9 bases of the junction without a gene match. The CDR3 starts with the cysteine, ends with the phenylalanine, and has 17 residues. Only the CDR3 region is kept as DNA, spanning 51 bases read in frame from base 1.